The TCR beta chain described here comes from a study of blood T cell repertoires in COVID-19. V trimming: 1 base; J trimming: 6 bases; junction bases outside the gene matches: 5. The germline gives CDR1 LGHDT, CDR2 YNNKEL (reference sequence). This CDR3 has 16 amino acids. Produced via immunoSEQ multiplex PCR; TCRdb's table is partial and in-frame only. The data show roughly 97,000 clones, about 80% seen once. The specimen sequenced was peripheral blood. The chain has TRBV3-1 (or the pseudogene TRBV3-2) and TRBJ1-4, with 10 bases fitting TRBD1. This clonotype was sampled from a woman of 80 years or more with active or convalescent COVID-19. CDR3 region: CASSQGFGTGDEKLFF. Here the CDR3 DNA reads TGTGCCAGCAGCCAAGGCTTTGGGACAGGGGATGAAAAACTGTTTTTT.